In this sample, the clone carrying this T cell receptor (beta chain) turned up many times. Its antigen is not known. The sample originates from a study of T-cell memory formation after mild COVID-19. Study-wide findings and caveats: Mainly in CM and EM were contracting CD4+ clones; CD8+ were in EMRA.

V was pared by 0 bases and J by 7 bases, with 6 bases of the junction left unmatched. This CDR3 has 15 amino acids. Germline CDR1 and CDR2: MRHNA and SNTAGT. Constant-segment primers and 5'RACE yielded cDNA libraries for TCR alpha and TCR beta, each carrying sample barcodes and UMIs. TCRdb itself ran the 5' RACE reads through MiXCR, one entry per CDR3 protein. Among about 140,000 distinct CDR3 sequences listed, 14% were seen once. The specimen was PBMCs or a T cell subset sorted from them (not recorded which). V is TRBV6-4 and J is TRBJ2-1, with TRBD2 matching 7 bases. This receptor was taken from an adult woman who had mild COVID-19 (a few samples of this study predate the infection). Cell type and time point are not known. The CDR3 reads CASSDSRRGGNEQFF. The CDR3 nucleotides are TGTGCCAGCAGTGACTCTAGGAGGGGAGGGAATGAGCAGTTCTTC.